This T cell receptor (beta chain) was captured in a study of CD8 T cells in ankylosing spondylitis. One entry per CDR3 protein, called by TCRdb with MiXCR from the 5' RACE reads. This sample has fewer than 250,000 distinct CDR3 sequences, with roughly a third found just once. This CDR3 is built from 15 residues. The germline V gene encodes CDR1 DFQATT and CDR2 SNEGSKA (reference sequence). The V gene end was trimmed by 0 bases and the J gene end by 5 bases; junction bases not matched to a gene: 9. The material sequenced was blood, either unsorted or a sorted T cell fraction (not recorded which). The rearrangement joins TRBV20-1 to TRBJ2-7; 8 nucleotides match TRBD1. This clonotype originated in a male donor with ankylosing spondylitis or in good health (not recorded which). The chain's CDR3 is CSARDRDRLPDEQYF. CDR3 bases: TGCAGTGCTAGAGACCGGGACAGGCTTCCCGACGAGCAGTACTTC.